This T cell receptor (beta chain) was identified during a study of beta chain features in type 1 diabetes. There are a few counts of this clone. The antigen is undetermined. Trimming cost V 1 base and J 4 bases, with 11 bases left between them. This CDR3 contains 15 residues. Germline values: CDR1 LNHNV, CDR2 YYDKDF (reference sequence). Study conclusions and caveats: Type 1 diabetes patients showed a moderate but significant shortening of TCRB CDR3s in all four CD4+ subsets.

Expressed TCRB transcripts were sequenced because the entire RNA isolate underwent reverse transcription. The table came from immunoSEQ multiplex PCR; TCRdb's copy has only in-frame clones and leaves some out. The table shows approximately 360,000 clones, with roughly an eighth occurring only once. The TCR sequence derives from a woman aged 18 to 35 with type 1 diabetes. Sequences were obtained from naive CD4+ T cells from blood. V gene TRBV15 combines with J gene TRBJ2-1; possibly TRBD2 for D (5 bases). The DNA for the CDR3 is TGTGCCACCAGCAGAGGGGTCGGGGAGTACAATGAGCAGTTCTTC. Translated: CATSRGVGEYNEQFF. Supplemented by reference TRBV15 and TRBJ2-1, the full variable domain reads DAMVIQNPRYQVTQFGKPVTLSCSQTLNHNVMYWYQQKSSQAPKLLFHYYDKDFNNEADTPDNFQSRRPNTSFCFLDIRSPGLGDTAMYLCATSRGVGEYNEQFFGPGTRLTVL.